This entry concerns a single T cell receptor beta chain. The antigen remains undetermined. This entry is derived from a study of CXCR3-negative and CXCR3-positive naive CD8 T cells. Broader study findings: The study found more hydrophobic TRB CDR3s in CXCR3-positive naive cells than in CXCR3-negative naive cells. Surface CD5 looked about the same in the naive subsets, so the authors worked out TCR strength from TRB CDR3 properties. Naive cells used TRBV-TRBJ genes in much the same way whether CXCR3-negative or CXCR3-positive; memory cells did not.

The CDR3 totals 15 residues. Germline CDR1 is SGHTA and CDR2 is FQGTGA. The method, 5' RACE with UMI labels, was used to prepare the TRB cDNA libraries. One entry per CDR3 protein, without DNA, is what TCRdb gives after re-calling the 5' RACE reads. Its table records approximately 100,000 distinct CDR3 sequences. This receptor was obtained from a human donor in good health. Some clones in this sample may be carry-over from other donors' samples. The chain uses TRBV7-3 and TRBJ2-4; with no DNA, the TCRdb D assignment of TRBD1 cannot be verified. Material: naive CXCR3+ CD8+ T cells from blood. Described subset: CD45RO-CCR7+CD27+CD95- naive CD8+ T cells expressing CXCR3 (TNR3+). The CDR3: CASSLWADPTSIQYF.